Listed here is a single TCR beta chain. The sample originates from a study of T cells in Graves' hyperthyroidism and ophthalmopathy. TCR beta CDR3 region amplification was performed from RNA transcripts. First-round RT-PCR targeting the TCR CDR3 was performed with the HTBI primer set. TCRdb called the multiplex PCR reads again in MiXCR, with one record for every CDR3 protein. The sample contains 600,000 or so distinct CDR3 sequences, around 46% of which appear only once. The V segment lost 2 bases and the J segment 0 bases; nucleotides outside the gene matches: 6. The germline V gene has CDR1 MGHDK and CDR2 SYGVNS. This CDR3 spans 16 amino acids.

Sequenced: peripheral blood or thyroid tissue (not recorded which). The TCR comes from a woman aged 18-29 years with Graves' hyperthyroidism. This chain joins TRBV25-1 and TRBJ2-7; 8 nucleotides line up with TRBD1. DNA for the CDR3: TGTGCCAGCAGTGAAGGAGACAGGGGATCCTCCTACGAGCAGTACTTC. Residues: CASSEGDRGSSYEQYF.